This T cell receptor beta chain derives from a study of blood T cell repertoires in COVID-19. On the study more broadly: The United States, Italy and Spain supplied acute and convalescent COVID-19 samples.

All recovered Cohort 3 donors got two negative PCRs, got clearance, or saw symptom resolution. As handled by the study authors: Reference gene primer amplification in the assay estimated nucleated cell counts. Profiling relied on immunoSEQ multiplex PCR, and the TCRdb table lists in-frame clones only, not all of them. V, J and clone size derive from that table, while D and trimming were established from the DNA sequence. The table lists around 290,000 clones, 75% to 95% of them singletons. The length of the CDR3 is 13 residues. V shed 8 bases and J shed 2 bases, with 13 bases lying between them. Germline assignment: CDR1 MDHEN and CDR2 SYDVKM.

V is TRBV28 and J is TRBJ2-7; possibly TRBD1 for D (6 bases). The sequenced material came from PBMCs or T cells enriched from blood (not recorded which). The sequence was obtained from a woman aged 30 to 39 who had recovered from COVID-19. Here the CDR3 reads CASVRGSPYEQYF. The CDR3 DNA sequence: TGTGCCAGCGTCAGGGGCAGTCCCTACGAGCAGTACTTC.